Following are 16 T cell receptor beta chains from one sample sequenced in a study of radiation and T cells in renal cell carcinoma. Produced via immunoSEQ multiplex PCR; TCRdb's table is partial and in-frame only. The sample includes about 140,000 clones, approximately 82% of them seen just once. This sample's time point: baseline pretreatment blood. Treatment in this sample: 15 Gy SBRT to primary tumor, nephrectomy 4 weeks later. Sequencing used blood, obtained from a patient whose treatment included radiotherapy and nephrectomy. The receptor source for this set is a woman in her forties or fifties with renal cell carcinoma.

CDR3 nucleotides: TGTGCCAGCAGCTTAGCGGGACAGGGTCAGAACTATGGCTACACCTTC. This codes for CASSLAGQGQNYGYTF. This chain joins TRBV7-2 and TRBJ1-2; 9 nucleotides agree with TRBD1. V was pared by 0 bases and J by 2 bases, with 4 bases of the junction left unmatched. The CDR3 consists of 16 residues. Germline V gene sequence: CDR1 SGHTA, CDR2 FQGNSA.

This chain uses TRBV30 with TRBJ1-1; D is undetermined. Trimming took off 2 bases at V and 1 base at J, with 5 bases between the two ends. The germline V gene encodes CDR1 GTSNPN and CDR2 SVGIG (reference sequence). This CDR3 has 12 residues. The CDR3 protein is CAWSSENTEAFF. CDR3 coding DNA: TGTGCCTGGAGTTCAGAGAACACTGAAGCTTTCTTT.

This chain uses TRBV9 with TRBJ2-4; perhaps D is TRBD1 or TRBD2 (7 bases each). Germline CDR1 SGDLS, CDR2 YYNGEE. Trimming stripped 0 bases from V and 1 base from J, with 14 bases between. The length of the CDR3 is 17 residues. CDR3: CASSVGEGGQAKNIQYF. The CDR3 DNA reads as TGTGCCAGCAGCGTAGGGGAGGGGGGACAGGCCAAAAACATTCAGTACTTC.

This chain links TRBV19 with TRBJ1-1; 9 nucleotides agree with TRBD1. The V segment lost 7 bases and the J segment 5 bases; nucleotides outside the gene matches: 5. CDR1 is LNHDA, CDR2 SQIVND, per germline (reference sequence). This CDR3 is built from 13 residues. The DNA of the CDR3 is TGTGCCAGTACCAAGACAGGGGGTACTGAAGCTTTCTTT. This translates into CASTKTGGTEAFF.

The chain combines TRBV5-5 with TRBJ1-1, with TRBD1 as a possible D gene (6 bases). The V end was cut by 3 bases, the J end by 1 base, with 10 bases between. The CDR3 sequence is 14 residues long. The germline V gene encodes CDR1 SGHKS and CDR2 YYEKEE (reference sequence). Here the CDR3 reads CASSWTVSNTEAFF. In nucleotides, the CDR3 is TGTGCCAGCAGCTGGACAGTCTCGAACACTGAAGCTTTCTTT.

The CDR3: CASSLGVGGTGNTIYF. Here the CDR3 DNA reads TGCGCCAGCAGCTTGGGAGTTGGGGGAACTGGAAACACCATATATTTT. This chain links TRBV5-1 with TRBJ1-3; tentatively, D is TRBD1 (5 bases). The ends were cut back, 0 bases at V and 2 bases at J, with 12 bases in the middle. The V gene's germline CDR1 is SGHRS and CDR2 YFSETQ. This CDR3 is built from 16 residues. The variable domain in full, with the rest retrieved from reference TRBV5-1 and TRBJ1-3, is KAGVTQTPRYLIKTRGQQVTLSCSPISGHRSVSWYQQTPGQGLQFLFEYFSETQRNKGNFPGRFSGRQFSNSRSEMNVSTLELGDSALYLCASSLGVGGTGNTIYFGEGSWLTVV.

CDR3 in DNA: TGTGCCAGCAGCGCAAGAGGAGACACAGATACGCAGTATTTT. Protein product: CASSARGDTDTQYF. This rearrangement joins TRBV7-9 to TRBJ2-3, with D unclear. Germline values: CDR1 SEHNR, CDR2 FQNEAQ (reference sequence). The CDR3 extends over 14 amino acids. With 5 bases removed from V and 2 bases from J, the gap between germline ends came to 11 bases.

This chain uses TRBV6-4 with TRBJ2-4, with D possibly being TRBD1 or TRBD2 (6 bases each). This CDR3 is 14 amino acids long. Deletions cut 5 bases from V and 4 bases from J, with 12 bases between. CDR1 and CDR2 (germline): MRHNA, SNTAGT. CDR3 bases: TGTGCCAGCAGTCGGGGGACATGGAAAAACATTCAGTACTTC. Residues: CASSRGTWKNIQYF.

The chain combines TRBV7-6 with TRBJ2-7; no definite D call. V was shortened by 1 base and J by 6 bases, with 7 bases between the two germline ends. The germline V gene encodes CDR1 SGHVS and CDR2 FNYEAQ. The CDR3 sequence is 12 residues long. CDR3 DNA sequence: TGTGCCAGCAGCTTAGATTCTGGCGAGCAGTACTTC. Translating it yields CASSLDSGEQYF.

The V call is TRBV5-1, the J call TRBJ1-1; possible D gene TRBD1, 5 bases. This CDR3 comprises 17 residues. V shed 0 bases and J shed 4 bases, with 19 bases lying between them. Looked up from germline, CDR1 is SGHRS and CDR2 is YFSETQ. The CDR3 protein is CASSLESGAGGGTEAFF. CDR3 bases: TGCGCCAGCAGCTTGGAATCTGGTGCAGGTGGGGGCACTGAAGCTTTCTTT.

CDR3 coding DNA: TGTGCCAGCATCTTACCCCGTCGTGGTGGGCCCCAGCATTTT. Residues: CASILPRRGGPQHF. The chain links TRBV27 to TRBJ1-5; D gene uncertain. The germline CDR1 and CDR2 sequences are MNHEY and SMNVEV (reference sequence). V gave up 7 bases and J gave up 9 bases, with 19 bases separating them. The CDR3 spans 14 residues.

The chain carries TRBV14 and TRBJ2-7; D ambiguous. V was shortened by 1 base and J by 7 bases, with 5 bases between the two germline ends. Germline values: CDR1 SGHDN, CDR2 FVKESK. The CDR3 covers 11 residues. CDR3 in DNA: TGTGCCAGCAGCCAAGGTGGAGAGCAGTACTTC. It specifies CASSQGGEQYF.

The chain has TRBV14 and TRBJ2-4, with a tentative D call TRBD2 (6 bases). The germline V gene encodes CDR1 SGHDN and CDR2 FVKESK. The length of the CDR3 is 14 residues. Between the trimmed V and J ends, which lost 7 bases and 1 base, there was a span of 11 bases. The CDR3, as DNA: TGTGCCAGCAAAGGACGGGAGGCCAAAAACATTCAGTACTTC. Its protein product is CASKGREAKNIQYF.

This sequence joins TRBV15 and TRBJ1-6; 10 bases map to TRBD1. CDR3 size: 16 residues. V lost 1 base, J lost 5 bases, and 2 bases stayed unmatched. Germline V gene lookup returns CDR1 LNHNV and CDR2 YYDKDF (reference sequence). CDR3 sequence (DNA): TGTGCCACCAGCAGAGGGGACAGGGGACATAATTCACCCCTCCACTTT. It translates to CATSRGDRGHNSPLHF.

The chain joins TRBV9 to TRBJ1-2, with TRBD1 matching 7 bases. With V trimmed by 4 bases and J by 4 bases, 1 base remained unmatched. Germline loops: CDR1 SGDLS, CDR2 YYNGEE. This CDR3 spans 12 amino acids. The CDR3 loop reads CASSRDSYGYTF. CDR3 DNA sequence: TGTGCCAGCAGCAGGGACAGCTATGGCTACACCTTC.

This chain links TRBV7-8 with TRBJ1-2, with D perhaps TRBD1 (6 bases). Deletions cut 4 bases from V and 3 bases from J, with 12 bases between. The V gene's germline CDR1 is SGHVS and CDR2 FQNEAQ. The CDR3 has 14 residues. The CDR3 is CASSSTGFHYGYTF. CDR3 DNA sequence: TGTGCCAGCAGCTCGACAGGTTTCCACTATGGCTACACCTTC.